The 21 T cell receptor beta chains given below trace back to one sample, sequenced in a study of T cell responses to AZD1222 COVID-19 vaccine. The repertoire was sequenced with immunoSEQ multiplex PCR; TCRdb's copy has only in-frame clones and lacks some. The sample lists about 150,000 clones, approximately 90% occurring once. Sequencing used peripheral blood, obtained 28 days after the second AZD1222 dose. The receptor source for this set is an adult who received the AZD1222 COVID-19 vaccine.

This clone was seen only once. This rearrangement joins TRBV11-2 to TRBJ1-2; D is ambiguous. With 4 bases removed from V and 4 bases from J, the gap between germline ends came to 7 bases. Germline V gives CDR1 SGHAT, CDR2 FQNNGV. The CDR3 sequence is 12 residues long. The CDR3 nucleotides are TGTGCCAGCAGCTCCTCGTCCTATGGCTACACCTTC. The encoded protein is CASSSSSYGYTF.

The J gene is TRBJ2-2, the V gene TRBV10-3; TRBD1 matches at 8 bases. Germline V lookup: CDR1 ENHRY, CDR2 SYGVKD. CDR3 length equals 16 residues. V was clipped by 2 bases and J by 0 bases; unmatched bases: 2. CDR3 residues: CAISERQGTNTGELFF. The CDR3 coding sequence is TGTGCCATCAGTGAGCGACAGGGGACGAACACCGGGGAGCTGTTTTTT.

The genes are TRBV2 and TRBJ1-4; D gene uncertain. Trimming took 1 base from V and 8 from J, leaving 8 bases between them. From germline, CDR1 is SNHLY and CDR2 FYNNEI. The CDR3 sequence is 13 residues long. CDR3 residues: CASSEGAVEKLFF. DNA of the CDR3: TGTGCCAGCAGTGAAGGGGCAGTCGAAAAACTGTTTTTT.

V is TRBV4-1 and J is TRBJ2-7; D uncertain. The CDR3 totals 13 residues. Trimming pared 4 bases from V and 5 bases from J, leaving 12 bases between. Germline V CDR1 and CDR2: MGHRA, YSYEKL. The CDR3 reads CASSRWGGNEQYF. For the CDR3, the DNA is TGCGCCAGCAGCCGTTGGGGTGGTAACGAGCAGTACTTC.

The chain joins TRBV28 to TRBJ2-4, with 10 bases lining up with TRBD2. The CDR3 totals 15 residues. CDR1 MDHEN and CDR2 SYDVKM come from the germline V gene. V was pared by 6 bases and J by 5 bases, with 7 bases of the junction left unmatched. CDR3 sequence: CASSRIAGGQNIQYF. In nucleotides, the CDR3 is TGTGCCAGCAGCCGGATAGCGGGAGGCCAAAACATTCAGTACTTC. The full variable domain, with the rest looked up from reference TRBV28 and TRBJ2-4, is DVKVTQSSRYLVKRTGEKVFLECVQDMDHENMFWYRQDPGLGLRLIYFSYDVKMKEKGDIPEGYSVSREKKERFSLILESASTNQTSMYLCASSRIAGGQNIQYFGAGTRLSVL.

CDR3 sequence reads: CASALSSAFF. The DNA for the CDR3 is TGTGCCAGCGCCCTGTCGTCAGCTTTCTTT. The V and J genes are TRBV2 and TRBJ1-1; D not resolved. With 8 bases removed from V and 10 bases from J, the gap between germline ends came to 11 bases. Per the germline V gene, CDR1 is SNHLY and CDR2 is FYNNEI. CDR3 length: 10 residues. The full variable domain, completed using reference TRBV2 and TRBJ1-1, is EPEVTQTPSHQVTQMGQEVILRCVPISNHLYFYWYRQILGQKVEFLVSFYNNEISEKSEIFDDQFSVERPDGSNFTLKIRSTKLEDSAMYFCASALSSAFFGQGTRLTVV.

The V call is TRBV6-2 or TRBV6-3, the J call TRBJ1-5, with a weak D call TRBD1 (6 bases). CDR1 MNHEY and CDR2 SVGEGT come from the germline V gene. The V and J ends lost 0 bases and 0 bases respectively, with 9 bases between them. The CDR3 is 16 amino acids. CDR3 amino acids: CASSYSGRGSNQPQHF. As DNA, the CDR3 is TGTGCCAGCAGTTACTCAGGCAGGGGTAGCAATCAGCCCCAGCATTTT.

V usage is TRBV19 and J usage is TRBJ1-5; TRBD1 agrees at 8 bases. Germline CDR1 and CDR2: LNHDA and SQIVND (reference sequence). The CDR3 loop spans 14 amino acids. The V segment lost 5 bases and the J segment 7 bases; nucleotides outside the gene matches: 7. In DNA form, the CDR3 reads TGTGCCAGTAGTGGTGGACAGGGCTCCCAGCCCCAGCATTTT. This codes for CASSGGQGSQPQHF.

The J gene is TRBJ1-2, the V gene TRBV28; TRBD1 might be the D (5 bases). This CDR3 spans 14 amino acids. The germline V and J ends were trimmed by 3 bases and 0 bases, with 8 bases remaining between them. Germline V gene lookup returns CDR1 MDHEN and CDR2 SYDVKM. The CDR3 coding sequence is TGTGCCAGCAGTTTTGGGACTCCTAACTATGGCTACACCTTC. Protein product: CASSFGTPNYGYTF.

This sequence joins TRBV9 and TRBJ2-1; TRBD2 agrees at 16 bases. Germline CDR1 and CDR2: SGDLS and YYNGEE. Trimming at V came to 2 bases and at J to 0 bases, leaving 5 bases not matched to a gene. The CDR3 sequence is 19 residues long. The CDR3 region has the DNA TGTGCCAGCAGCGTGGGACTAGCGGGGGGGCGGGCCTCCTACAATGAGCAGTTCTTC. It yields the protein CASSVGLAGGRASYNEQFF. Full variable domain (outside the CDR3, taken from reference TRBV9 and TRBJ2-1): DSGVTQTPKHLITATGQRVTLRCSPRSGDLSVYWYQQSLDQGLQFLIQYYNGEERAKGNILERFSAQQFPDLHSELNLSSLELGDSALYFCASSVGLAGGRASYNEQFFGPGTRLTVL.

The genes are TRBV18 and TRBJ2-2; 9 positions match TRBD2. Germline-derived CDR1 and CDR2 are KGHSH and LQKENI. The CDR3 totals 17 residues. Trimming cost V 2 bases and J 0 bases; bases outside gene matches: 4. CDR3: CASSPFTSGSNTGELFF. CDR3 coding DNA: TGTGCCAGCTCACCATTCACTAGCGGGTCGAACACCGGGGAGCTGTTTTTT.

The chain is built from TRBV28 and TRBJ1-2; D ambiguous. This CDR3 has 18 residues. The germline CDR1 and CDR2 sequences are MDHEN and SYDVKM. The germline V and J ends were trimmed by 5 bases and 0 bases, with 22 bases remaining between them. The CDR3 is CASSPVGSHHTSNYGYTF. CDR3 in DNA: TGTGCCAGCAGTCCCGTGGGGTCTCACCACACTTCTAACTATGGCTACACCTTC.

The rearrangement links TRBV2 to TRBJ1-1; D is uncertain. Germline V gene sequence: CDR1 SNHLY, CDR2 FYNNEI. Trimming removed 7 bases from V and 4 bases from J, with 13 bases in between. The CDR3 has 13 amino acids. In nucleotides, the CDR3 is TGTGCCAGCACCCCACGGTGGCCCACTGAAGCTTTCTTT. It specifies CASTPRWPTEAFF.

The CDR3 is CASSLAWGPYNEQFF. CDR3 nucleotide sequence: TGTGCCAGCAGCTTGGCTTGGGGGCCGTACAATGAGCAGTTCTTC. The V and J genes are TRBV5-5 and TRBJ2-1, with D possibly TRBD1 on 6 matching bases. Looked up from germline, CDR1 is SGHKS and CDR2 is YYEKEE (reference sequence). The CDR3 runs to 15 residues. Trimming took 0 bases from V and 4 from J, leaving 11 bases between them.

The chain uses TRBV20-1 and TRBJ2-7; 10 nucleotides line up with TRBD2. V shed 3 bases, J shed 1 base, and the junction held 9 bases outside the gene matches. The germline V gene has CDR1 DFQATT and CDR2 SNEGSKA (reference sequence). The CDR3 contains 16 residues. The CDR3 loop is CSASGVAGGVSYEQYF. The CDR3 region has the DNA TGCAGTGCTAGTGGAGTAGCGGGAGGTGTTTCCTACGAGCAGTACTTC.

The J gene is TRBJ1-1, the V gene TRBV18, with no clear D. The CDR3 length is 13 residues. Trimming left V 0 bases short and J 11 bases short, with 13 bases between. CDR1 is KGHSH, CDR2 LQKENI, per germline. CDR3 protein: CASSPPGQRRAFF. The CDR3 nucleotides are TGTGCCAGCTCACCACCAGGGCAGAGGAGGGCTTTCTTT.

This clone was found once. This chain connects TRBV4-2 to TRBJ2-1; perhaps TRBD1 as D (5 bases). Germline values: CDR1 LGHNA, CDR2 YNFKEQ. V was pared by 0 bases and J by 7 bases, with 10 bases between. The CDR3 loop spans 14 amino acids. The chain's CDR3 is CASSQEDGANEQFF. As DNA, the CDR3 is TGTGCCAGCAGCCAAGAAGATGGGGCTAATGAGCAGTTCTTC.

In nucleotides, the CDR3 is TGTGCCAGCAGTTACTCGGGACAGGGAGCTTTCTTT. Its protein is CASSYSGQGAFF. V and J are TRBV6-5 and TRBJ1-1; TRBD1 agrees at 9 bases. The CDR3 is 12 residues long. Trimming cost V 0 bases and J 10 bases; bases outside gene matches: 0. Looked up from germline, CDR1 is MNHEY and CDR2 is SVGAGI.

The chain recombines TRBV7-3 with TRBJ2-1, with 10 bases lining up with TRBD2. Trimming at V came to 4 bases and at J to 4 bases, leaving 4 bases not matched to a gene. CDR1 is SGHTA, CDR2 FQGTGA, per germline. The CDR3 spans 15 residues. For the CDR3, the DNA is TGTGCCAGCAGCTCAGCGGGAGGGCCATACAATGAGCAGTTCTTC. Translated, it gives CASSSAGGPYNEQFF.

This clone was seen once. V is TRBV7-3 and J is TRBJ1-2, with no clear D. This CDR3 region has 15 residues. Germline V gene lookup returns CDR1 SGHTA and CDR2 FQGTGA. V shed 5 bases and J shed 0 bases, with 13 bases lying between them. In nucleotides, the CDR3 is TGTGCCAGCAGCCCTAATGCAGGTTCTAACTATGGCTACACCTTC. It translates to CASSPNAGSNYGYTF.

The chain has TRBV6-5 and TRBJ1-1; D ambiguous. The CDR3 covers 14 residues. CDR1 is MNHEY, CDR2 SVGAGI, per germline. V dropped 2 bases and J dropped 4 bases, with 11 bases sitting between them. The CDR3 spells CASSYREGVTEAFF. CDR3 DNA sequence: TGTGCCAGCAGTTACAGGGAAGGAGTCACTGAAGCTTTCTTT.